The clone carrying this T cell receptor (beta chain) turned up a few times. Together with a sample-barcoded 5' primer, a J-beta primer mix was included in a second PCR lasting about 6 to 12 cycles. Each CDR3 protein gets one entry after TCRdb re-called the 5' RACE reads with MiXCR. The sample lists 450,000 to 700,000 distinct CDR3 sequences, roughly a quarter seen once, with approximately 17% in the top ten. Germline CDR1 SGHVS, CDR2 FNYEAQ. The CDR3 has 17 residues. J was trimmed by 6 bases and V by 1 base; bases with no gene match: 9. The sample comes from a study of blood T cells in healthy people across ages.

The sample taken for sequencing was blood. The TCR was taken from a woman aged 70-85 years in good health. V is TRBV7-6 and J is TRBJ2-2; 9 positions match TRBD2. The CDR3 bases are TGTGCCAGCAGCTTAGAAGCCAGCGGGGGGTGGGCCGGGGAGCTGTTTTTT. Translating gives CASSLEASGGWAGELFF.